This entry lists 26 T cell receptor beta chains sequenced from one sample in a study of T cell clonality in common variable immunodeficiency. Method: immunoSEQ multiplex PCR; TCRdb's copy keeps in-frame clones and lacks some. The table lists about 30,000 clones, with no singletons. The source material was peripheral blood mononuclear cells. The receptors originated from a person aged 18-70 years in good health.

This clone was detected many times. Read sequence stops 3 residues before the CDR3 end, and the germline J gene provides the missing end. The chain joins TRBV20-1 to TRBJ1-6, with 7 positions matching TRBD1. V lost 6 bases to trimming and J lost 7 bases; unmatched junction nucleotides: 9. This CDR3 contains 14 residues. In germline, CDR1 is DFQATT, CDR2 SNEGSKA (reference sequence). The CDR3 DNA, read in part, is TGCAGTGCAAAGACAGGGATCGGGAATTCACCC. Its translation: CSAKTGIGNSP. The complete CDR3 reads CSAKTGIGNSPLHF.

At least ten counts were recorded for this clone. The read terminates 3 residues ahead of where the CDR3 ends, so the germline J gene completes it. The chain is built from TRBV15 and TRBJ2-1, with 9 bases aligning to TRBD2. The germline gives CDR1 LNHNV, CDR2 YYDKDF (reference sequence). After removal of 0 bases from V and 6 bases from J, the junction contained 6 bases not matched to a gene. CDR3 length equals 16 residues. The sequenced part of the CDR3 DNA is TGTGCCACCAGCAGAGATCGGCGGGGGGGGTTCAATGAG. Translation: CATSRDRRGGFNE. The full CDR3 reads CATSRDRRGGFNEQFF.

This clone was seen at least ten times. The read halts 3 residues ahead of the CDR3 end, with the missing end drawn from the germline J gene. The V and J genes are TRBV16 and TRBJ1-4; tentatively, D is TRBD1 (5 bases). The CDR3 runs to 15 residues. V shed 0 bases and J shed 5 bases, with 10 bases lying between them. Germline CDR1 is KGHSY and CDR2 is FQNENV. The CDR3 here is CASSQSGGINEKLFF. CDR3 DNA, as far as it was read: TGTGCCAGCAGCCAATCGGGGGGGATCAATGAAAAA.

In this sample, this clone turned up many times. The read ends 3 residues before the CDR3 terminus; that terminus is restored from the germline J gene. The chain couples TRBV4-1 to TRBJ1-5; the D gene is possibly TRBD1 (5 bases). Germline values: CDR1 MGHRA, CDR2 YSYEKL. CDR3 length equals 15 residues. The ends were cut back, 6 bases at V and 3 bases at J, with 15 bases in the middle. This CDR3 is CASSQRGDNNQPQHF. Partial CDR3 DNA: TGCGCCAGCAGTCAACGGGGGGATAACAATCAGCCC.

This clone has a count of ten or more. From the germline J gene comes the end of the CDR3, since the read stops 3 residues before it. V and J are TRBV18 and TRBJ2-3; TRBD2 matches at 12 bases. The germline gives CDR1 KGHSH, CDR2 LQKENI. V shed 6 bases, J shed 1 base, and the junction held 5 bases outside the gene matches. This CDR3 spans 16 amino acids. CDR3 DNA, as far as it was read: TGTGCCAGCTCTCTCAGGACTAGCGGGGGCACAGATACG. Amino acid sequence: CASSLRTSGGTDT. The complete CDR3 sequence is CASSLRTSGGTDTQYF.

This clone has ten or more counts. The read gets to within 3 residues of the CDR3 end, and the germline J gene fills in the rest. This chain connects TRBV5-1 to TRBJ2-3; 10 nucleotides match TRBD2. The CDR3 is made up of 17 amino acids. V shed 2 bases and J 2 bases; nucleotides not matched to a gene: 8. The germline CDR1 and CDR2 sequences are SGHRS and YFSETQ. The CDR3 bases that were read are TGCGCCAGCAGCTTACAGACTAGCGGGTCAATCACAGATACG. Translating it yields CASSLQTSGSITDT. The complete CDR3 sequence is CASSLQTSGSITDTQYF.

This clone was counted only a few times. The CDR3 extends 3 residues past the end of the read, so its final part is completed from the germline J gene. The V call is TRBV30, the J call TRBJ1-6; TRBD1 is a possible D gene (6 bases). Germline V gene data show CDR1 as GTSNPN and CDR2 as SVGIG (reference sequence). The CDR3 is made up of 14 amino acids. The CDR3 bases that were read are TGTGCCTGGAGTTCTGGGACACCTCTCGGGCCC. Protein product: CAWSSGTPLGP. Given in full, the CDR3 is CAWSSGTPLGPLHF.

In its sample, this clone was seen many times. With the read ending 3 residues before the CDR3 end, the germline J gene is used to fill in that end. The rearrangement uses TRBV7-3 and TRBJ1-1; D unresolved. Trimming took off 8 bases at V and 1 base at J, with 11 bases between the two ends. CDR1 is SGHTA, CDR2 FQGTGA, per germline. The CDR3 is made up of 13 amino acids. Incomplete CDR3 DNA: TGTGCCAGCTCAGGAGCCACGAACACTGAA. Protein: CASSGATNTE. The whole CDR3 protein reads CASSGATNTEAFF.

This clone was recorded a few times. From the germline J gene comes the end of the CDR3, since the read stops 3 residues before it. This chain uses TRBV19 with TRBJ1-6; 9 nucleotides match TRBD1. CDR3 length: 19 amino acids. Trimming cost V 1 base and J 6 bases; bases outside gene matches: 13. The germline V gene encodes CDR1 LNHDA and CDR2 SQIVND (reference sequence). CDR3 residues: CASSIGTWTGATFNSPLHF. CDR3 bases read: TGTGCCAGTAGTATAGGAACTTGGACAGGGGCGACCTTTAATTCACCC.

This clone was recorded at least ten times. The CDR3 is cut off 3 residues early in the read; its end comes from the germline J gene. V gene TRBV20-1 combines with J gene TRBJ2-2; the D gene is possibly TRBD1 (5 bases). Deletions cut 4 bases from V and 0 bases from J, with 12 bases between. Germline CDR1 DFQATT, CDR2 SNEGSKA (reference sequence). CDR3 length equals 15 residues. CDR3 sequence: CSANHLGANTGELFF. CDR3 bases read: TGCAGTGCTAACCACTTAGGGGCGAACACCGGGGAG.

Details on this clone: The read terminates 3 residues before the CDR3 end, so the remaining end is supplied by the germline J gene. This sequence joins TRBV11-2 and TRBJ2-7, with a possible D match to TRBD1 (6 bases). The CDR3 totals 15 residues. Deletions cut 1 base from V and 5 bases from J, with 15 bases between. Germline loops: CDR1 SGHAT, CDR2 FQNNGV. The CDR3 here is CASSLVWQGTHEQYF. The sequenced CDR3 bases are TGTGCCAGCAGCTTAGTATGGCAGGGGACACACGAG.

This clone was detected ten times or more. The CDR3 is cut off 3 residues early in the read; its end comes from the germline J gene. The chain carries TRBV7-3 and TRBJ2-5; maybe TRBD1 (5 bases). Per germline, CDR1 SGHTA and CDR2 FQGTGA. Trimming pared 5 bases from V and 5 bases from J, leaving 12 bases between. The CDR3 spans 13 residues. This CDR3 reads CASSPNKGETQYF. The CDR3 DNA, read in part, is TGTGCCAGCAGCCCAAATAAGGGGGAGACC.

This clone was counted between two and nine times. The CDR3 end lies 3 residues beyond the end of the read and is filled in from the germline J gene. This chain links TRBV7-2 with TRBJ2-3, with D tentatively TRBD2 (5 bases). V lost 1 base and J 5 bases, leaving 7 bases between the germline ends. The CDR3 has 13 amino acids. The V gene's germline CDR1 is SGHTA and CDR2 FQGNSA. CDR3 DNA, as far as it was read: TGTGCCAGCAGCTTAGGACGGGGAGATACG. Its protein product is CASSLGRGDT. The whole CDR3 reads CASSLGRGDTQYF.

As regards this clone: The CDR3 end is not reached by the read, which stops 3 residues before it; the germline J gene fills it in. This rearrangement joins TRBV19 to TRBJ1-2; D might be TRBD1 (6 bases). Germline V gene lookup returns CDR1 LNHDA and CDR2 SQIVND (reference sequence). CDR3 size: 14 residues. The CDR3 sequence is CASSPRGSGNTYTF. The CDR3 bases that were read are TGTGCCAGTAGTCCCAGGGGTAGCGGGAATACC.

The table lists this clone with many counts. The read gets to within 3 residues of the CDR3 end, and the germline J gene fills in the rest. The chain is built from TRBV20-1 and TRBJ2-2; a weak D match, TRBD1 (7 bases). The germline V gene encodes CDR1 DFQATT and CDR2 SNEGSKA (reference sequence). Trimming stripped 6 bases from V and 5 bases from J, with 19 bases between. The CDR3 totals 15 residues. The CDR3 reads CSALQGRLGTGELFF. CDR3 DNA (partial): TGCAGTGCCTTACAGGGGAGGCTGGGGACCGGGGAG.

This clone came up many times. The CDR3 spells CASSTLTGGTLNEQFF. CDR3 bases read: TGCGCCAGCAGTACCCTGACAGGGGGAACCCTCAATGAG. J is TRBJ2-1 and V is TRBV23-1; 9 nucleotides match TRBD1. Coverage ceases 3 residues before the CDR3 finishes, and the germline J gene fills in the end. TRBV23-1 is designated an ORF whose function remains uncertain. The CDR3 consists of 16 residues. With 5 bases clipped from V and 6 bases from J, the junction kept 11 bases outside the gene matches.

The CDR3 region is CAISELGQGAVGRPLHF. CDR3 DNA, as far as it was read: TGTGCCATCAGTGAGTTGGGACAGGGGGCCGTCGGGAGACCC. The chain uses TRBV10-3 and TRBJ1-6, with TRBD1 matching 12 bases. The read ends 3 residues before the CDR3 terminus; that terminus is restored from the germline J gene. Trimming took 1 base from V and 12 from J; bases not matched to a gene: 10. Germline loops: CDR1 ENHRY, CDR2 SYGVKD. This CDR3 contains 17 residues.

This clone appeared many times. The CDR3 protein is CASSERDRGRYGYTF. The CDR3 bases that were read are TGTGCCAGCAGTGAAAGGGACAGGGGGAGGTATGGC. The V call is TRBV6-1, the J call TRBJ1-2, with 11 positions matching TRBD1. The read gets to within 3 residues of the CDR3 end, and the germline J gene fills in the rest. The CDR3 has 15 amino acids. Germline CDR1 MNHNS, CDR2 SASEGT. With V trimmed by 2 bases and J by 5 bases, 4 bases remained unmatched.

By its share, this clone is medium-sized (0.01 to 0.1%). The read is 3 residues too short to cover the CDR3 end, so that end is filled in from the germline J gene. The V and J genes are TRBV7-6 and TRBJ1-2; tentative D call: TRBD1 (5 bases). This CDR3 region has 17 residues. Germline CDR1 is SGHVS and CDR2 is FNYEAQ. The CDR3 bases that were read are TGTGCCAGCAGCTTAGACCTCGACAGTCTCTATATTAAAGGC. Amino acid sequence: CASSLDLDSLYIKG. The whole CDR3 protein is CASSLDLDSLYIKGYTF.

This clone was picked up many times. The CDR3 end falls 3 residues outside the read, so it is completed with the germline J gene. V and J are TRBV20-1 and TRBJ2-5, with 10 nucleotides matching TRBD1. Germline CDR1 and CDR2: DFQATT and SNEGSKA (reference sequence). This CDR3 comprises 14 residues. The junction had 8 bases not matched to a gene; V was cut back by 5 bases and J by 5 bases. CDR3: CSAPDRGRDETQYF. The sequenced part of the CDR3 DNA is TGCAGTGCTCCCGACAGGGGGCGCGATGAGACC.

About this clone itself: The CDR3 extends 3 residues past the end of the read, so its final part is completed from the germline J gene. The chain uses TRBV7-2 and TRBJ2-7; 9 bases line up with TRBD2. The CDR3 runs 15 residues. Trimming removed 5 bases from V and 4 bases from J; junction bases left unmatched: 9. Germline assignment: CDR1 SGHTA and CDR2 FQGNSA. CDR3 protein: CASSPGTSRTYEQYF. The CDR3 bases that were read are TGTGCCAGCAGCCCCGGGACTAGCCGAACATACGAG.

This clone was seen a few times. The sequenced fragment ends 3 residues before the CDR3 boundary, so the rest is inferred from the germline J gene. The chain couples TRBV2 to TRBJ1-2; the match to TRBD1 covers 7 bases. CDR3 length equals 17 residues. The V segment lost 5 bases and the J segment 7 bases; nucleotides outside the gene matches: 19. Per germline, CDR1 SNHLY and CDR2 FYNNEI. Partial CDR3 DNA: TGTGCCAGCAGTTACGAAAGCCTAGGGGGCTCGGCGGGTGGC. Its translation is CASSYESLGGSAGG. The full CDR3 protein is CASSYESLGGSAGGYTF.

This clone was observed many times. Coverage ceases 3 residues before the CDR3 finishes, and the germline J gene fills in the end. The chain is built from TRBV5-4 and TRBJ1-1, with 8 nucleotides matching TRBD1. V dropped 3 bases and J dropped 5; count of bases not matched to a gene: 3. Germline V gives CDR1 SGHNT, CDR2 YYREEE (reference sequence). CDR3 length equals 13 residues. CDR3 loop: CASSWTGRTEAFF. The sequenced CDR3 bases are TGTGCCAGCAGCTGGACAGGGAGGACTGAA.

This clone was found many times. The CDR3 end is not reached by the read, which stops 3 residues before it; the germline J gene fills it in. Distinct nucleotide sequences in the sample also encode this CDR3. The V and J genes are TRBV7-7 and TRBJ2-6; tentative D call: TRBD1 (6 bases). Germline lookup yields CDR1 SSHAT and CDR2 FNYEAQ (reference sequence). The germline V and J ends were trimmed by 5 bases and 0 bases, with 8 bases remaining between them. The CDR3 has 15 residues. The CDR3 region is CASSLDSSGANVLTF. The CDR3 bases that were read are TGTGCCAGCAGCCTGGACAGCTCTGGGGCCAACGTC.

This clone showed up just a few times. The read finishes 3 residues shy of the CDR3 end, and the germline J gene is used to complete it. The rearrangement links TRBV19 to TRBJ1-5; D remains ambiguous. In germline, CDR1 is LNHDA, CDR2 SQIVND (reference sequence). This CDR3 has 14 amino acids. The V gene lost 5 bases and the J gene lost 3 bases, with 11 bases spanning the gap. The CDR3 loop is CASSSFTINQPQHF. The sequenced CDR3 bases are TGTGCCAGTAGTTCATTCACTATCAATCAGCCC.

This clone has ten or more counts. Read coverage stops 3 residues before the CDR3 terminus; the germline J gene supplies the remainder. J is TRBJ2-5 and V is TRBV20-1; no clear D gene. The ends were cut back, 0 bases at V and 5 bases at J, with 10 bases in the middle. This CDR3 has 13 amino acids. The germline CDR1 and CDR2 sequences are DFQATT and SNEGSKA (reference sequence). The sequenced part of the CDR3 DNA is TGCAGTGCTAGAGACCTAGGCGGTGAGACC. It is translated as CSARDLGGET. The entire CDR3 protein reads CSARDLGGETQYF.